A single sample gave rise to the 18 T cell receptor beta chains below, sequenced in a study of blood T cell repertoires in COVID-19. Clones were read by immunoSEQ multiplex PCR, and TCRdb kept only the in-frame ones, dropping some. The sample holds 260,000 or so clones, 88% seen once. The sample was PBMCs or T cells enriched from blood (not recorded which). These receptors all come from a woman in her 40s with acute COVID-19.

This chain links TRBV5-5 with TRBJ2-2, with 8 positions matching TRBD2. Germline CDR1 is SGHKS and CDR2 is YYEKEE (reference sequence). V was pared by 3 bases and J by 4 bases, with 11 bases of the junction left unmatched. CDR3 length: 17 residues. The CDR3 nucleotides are TGTGCCAGCAGCTCGCCGGGGGGGGGCTTGGGCACCGGGGAGCTGTTTTTT. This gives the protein CASSSPGGGLGTGELFF.

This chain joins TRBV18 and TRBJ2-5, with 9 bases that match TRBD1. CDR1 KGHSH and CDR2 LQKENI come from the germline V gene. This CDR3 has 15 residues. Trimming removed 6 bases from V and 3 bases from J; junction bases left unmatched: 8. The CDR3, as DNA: TGTGCCAGCTCTTTCAGGACAGGGGTTGAAGAGACCCAGTACTTC. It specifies CASSFRTGVEETQYF.

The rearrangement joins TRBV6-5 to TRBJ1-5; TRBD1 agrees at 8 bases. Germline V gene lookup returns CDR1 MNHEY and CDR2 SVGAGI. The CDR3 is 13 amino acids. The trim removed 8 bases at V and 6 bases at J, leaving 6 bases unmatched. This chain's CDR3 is CASGQGLGQPQHF. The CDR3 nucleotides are TGTGCCAGCGGACAGGGTTTGGGTCAGCCCCAGCATTTT.

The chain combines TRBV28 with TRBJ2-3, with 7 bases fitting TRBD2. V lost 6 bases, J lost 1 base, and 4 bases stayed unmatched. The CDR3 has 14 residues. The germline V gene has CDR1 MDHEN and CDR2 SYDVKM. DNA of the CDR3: TGTGCCAGCAGGGCGGGAGCGGGCACAGATACGCAGTATTTT. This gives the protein CASRAGAGTDTQYF.

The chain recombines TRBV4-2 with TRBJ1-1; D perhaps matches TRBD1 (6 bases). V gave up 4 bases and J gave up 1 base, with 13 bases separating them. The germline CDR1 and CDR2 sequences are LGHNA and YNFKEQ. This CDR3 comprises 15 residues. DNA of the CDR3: TGTGCCAGCAGCCTAAAGGACAGAGCGAACACTGAAGCTTTCTTT. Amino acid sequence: CASSLKDRANTEAFF.

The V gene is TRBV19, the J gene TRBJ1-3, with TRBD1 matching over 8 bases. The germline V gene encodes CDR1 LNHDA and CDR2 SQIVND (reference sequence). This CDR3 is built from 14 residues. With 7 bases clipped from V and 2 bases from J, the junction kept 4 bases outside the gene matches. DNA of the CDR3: TGTGCCAGTACAGGGGGCACGGCTGGAAACACCATATATTTT. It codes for CASTGGTAGNTIYF.

The CDR3 loop is CASSNQGGPYNEQFF. In nucleotides, the CDR3 is TGTGCCAGTAGTAACCAGGGGGGCCCGTACAATGAGCAGTTCTTC. This chain uses TRBV19 with TRBJ2-1, with TRBD1 as a possible D gene (7 bases). V was clipped by 4 bases and J by 4 bases, with 14 bases between them. CDR1 and CDR2 from the germline V gene are LNHDA and SQIVND (reference sequence). The CDR3 length is 15 residues.

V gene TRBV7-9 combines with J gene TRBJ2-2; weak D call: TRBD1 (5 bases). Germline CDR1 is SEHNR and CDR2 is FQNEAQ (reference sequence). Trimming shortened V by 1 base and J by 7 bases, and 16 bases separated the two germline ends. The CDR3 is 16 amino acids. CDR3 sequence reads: CASSLESKGQSGELFF. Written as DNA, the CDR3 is TGTGCCAGCAGCTTAGAATCCAAGGGGCAGAGCGGGGAGCTGTTTTTT.

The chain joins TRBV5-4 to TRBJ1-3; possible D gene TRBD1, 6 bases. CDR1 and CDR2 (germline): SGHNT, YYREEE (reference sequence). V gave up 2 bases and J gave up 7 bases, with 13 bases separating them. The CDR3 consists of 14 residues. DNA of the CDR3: TGTGCCAGCAGCTTCATGGGGGCGGAGAACACCATATATTTT. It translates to CASSFMGAENTIYF.

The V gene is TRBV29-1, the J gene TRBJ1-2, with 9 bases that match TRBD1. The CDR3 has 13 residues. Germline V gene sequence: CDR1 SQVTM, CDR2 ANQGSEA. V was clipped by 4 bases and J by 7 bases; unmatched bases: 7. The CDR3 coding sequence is TGCAGCGTTGTTTTAACAGGGGGCGTTGGCTACACCTTC. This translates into CSVVLTGGVGYTF.

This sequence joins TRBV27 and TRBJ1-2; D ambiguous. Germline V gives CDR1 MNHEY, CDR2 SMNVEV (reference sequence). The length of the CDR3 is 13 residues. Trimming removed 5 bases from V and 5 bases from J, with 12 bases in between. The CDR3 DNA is TGTGCCAGCAGTCCCGCCTTGGAGTATGGCTACACCTTC. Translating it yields CASSPALEYGYTF.

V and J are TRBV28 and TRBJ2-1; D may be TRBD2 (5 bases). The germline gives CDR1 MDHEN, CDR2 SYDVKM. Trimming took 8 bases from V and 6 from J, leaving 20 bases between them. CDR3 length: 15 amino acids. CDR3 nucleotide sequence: TGTGCCAGCTCTACGGGATCAGCTAGCCTCAATGAGCAGTTCTTC. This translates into CASSTGSASLNEQFF.

The CDR3 sequence is CASSFNPGSFDEQYF. CDR3 coding DNA: TGTGCCAGCAGCTTTAACCCCGGGAGTTTCGACGAGCAGTACTTC. The rearrangement uses TRBV11-2 and TRBJ2-7; D is perhaps TRBD2 (6 bases). Germline loops: CDR1 SGHAT, CDR2 FQNNGV. V lost 3 bases to trimming and J lost 5 bases, with 17 bases between them. This CDR3 comprises 15 residues.

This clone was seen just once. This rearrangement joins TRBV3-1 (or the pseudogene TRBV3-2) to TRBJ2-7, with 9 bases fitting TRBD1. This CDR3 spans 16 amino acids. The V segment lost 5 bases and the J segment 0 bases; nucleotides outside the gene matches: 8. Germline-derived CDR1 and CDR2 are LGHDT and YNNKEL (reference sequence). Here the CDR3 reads CASSEGTGTGSYEQYF. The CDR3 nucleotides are TGTGCCAGCAGCGAAGGGACAGGGACGGGCTCCTACGAGCAGTACTTC.

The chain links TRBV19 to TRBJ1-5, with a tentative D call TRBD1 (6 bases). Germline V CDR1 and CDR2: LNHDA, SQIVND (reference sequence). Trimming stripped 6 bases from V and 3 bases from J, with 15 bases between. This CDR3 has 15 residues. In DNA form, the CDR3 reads TGTGCCAGTAGCTCCGTTGGGGGGGCCAATCAGCCCCAGCATTTT. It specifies CASSSVGGANQPQHF.

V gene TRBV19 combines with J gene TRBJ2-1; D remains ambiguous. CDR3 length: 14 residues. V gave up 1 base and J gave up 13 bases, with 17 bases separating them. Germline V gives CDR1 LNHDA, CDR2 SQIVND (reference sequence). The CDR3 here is CASSIGEAPGEQFF. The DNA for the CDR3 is TGTGCCAGTAGTATAGGAGAGGCTCCGGGTGAACAGTTCTTC.

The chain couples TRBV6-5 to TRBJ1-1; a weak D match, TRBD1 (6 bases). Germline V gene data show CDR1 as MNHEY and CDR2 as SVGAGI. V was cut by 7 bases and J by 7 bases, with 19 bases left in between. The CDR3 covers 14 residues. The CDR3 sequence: CASNRAGEYNEAFF. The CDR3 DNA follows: TGTGCCAGCAATCGGGCAGGGGAATACAATGAAGCTTTCTTT.

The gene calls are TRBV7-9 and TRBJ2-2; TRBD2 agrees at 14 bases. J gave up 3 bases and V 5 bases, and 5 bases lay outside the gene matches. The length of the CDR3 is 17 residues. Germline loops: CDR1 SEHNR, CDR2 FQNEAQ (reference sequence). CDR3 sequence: CASSRGLAGDDTGELFF. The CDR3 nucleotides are TGTGCCAGCAGCCGGGGACTAGCGGGAGATGACACCGGGGAGCTGTTTTTT.